This T cell receptor beta chain was identified during a study of blood T cell repertoires in COVID-19. About the study: Researchers got acute and convalescent COVID-19 samples from the United States, Italy and Spain. T cells, B-cell-depleted T cells, or PBMCs provided the cDNA or gDNA that served as material.

Original processing methods: Amplifying reference gene primers gave estimates of nucleated cell counts. TCRdb's table, derived via immunoSEQ multiplex PCR, lists solely in-frame clones and lacks some. V and J calls and clone size come straight from that table; D and trimming were deduced from the DNA. The sample has about 120,000 clones; over 65% are singletons. This clone was counted a few times. The CDR3 extends over 17 amino acids. This sequence originates from a human donor with acute or convalescent COVID-19. The donor label of this sample is uncertain. Sequenced input: peripheral blood. The chain has TRBV7-5 and TRBJ1-3; TRBD1, as called in the table, went unchecked against the DNA. TRBV7-5 is reported as a pseudogene. CDR3 DNA: TGTGTCAGAAGCTTGTACATTGGCAGGGGCTCTGGAAACACCATATATTTT. This encodes CVRSLYIGRGSGNTIYF.